A single sample gave rise to the 21 T cell receptor beta chains below, sequenced in a study of tumor-infiltrating lymphocytes in primary liver carcinoma. The authors made TCR beta cDNA from approximately 500 ng total RNA with a constant-region primer. Each TCR beta library was derived from three nested multiplex PCR rounds that employed slightly modified ARM-PCR. The first two PCR rounds used TRBV1-TRBV30 forward primers with a C-beta reverse primer, 9 to 11 cycles each. TCRdb used MiXCR to reprocess the multiplex PCR reads, holding one entry per CDR3 protein. The sample consists of some 180,000 distinct CDR3 sequences, roughly 60% of them appearing once. Unsorted whole blood supplied the RNA, and germline DNA was extracted too. The material sequenced was peripheral blood. The origin of the receptors is a man aged 35-49 years with primary liver carcinoma and hepatitis B virus infection.

This clonotype was recorded only once. The V and J genes are TRBV11-2 and TRBJ2-7; 10 bases match TRBD2. CDR3 length equals 17 residues. V shed 6 bases, J shed 6 bases, and the junction held 17 bases outside the gene matches. Looked up from germline, CDR1 is SGHAT and CDR2 is FQNNGV. The CDR3 protein is CASRSSPGLAEIFEQYF. Here the CDR3 DNA reads TGTGCCAGCAGATCCTCACCCGGACTAGCGGAGATCTTCGAGCAGTACTTC.

This clonotype was detected only once. The J gene is TRBJ2-7, the V gene TRBV29-1; either TRBD1 or TRBD2 may fit D (5 bases each). V was trimmed by 6 bases and J by 1 base, leaving 10 bases between them. Germline V gene lookup returns CDR1 SQVTM and CDR2 ANQGSEA. The CDR3 has 12 amino acids. CDR3 nucleotides: TGCAGCGTGTGGGACGGGTCCTACGAGCAGTACTTC. Translating it yields CSVWDGSYEQYF.

For the CDR3, the DNA is TGTGCCAGCAGTACACGGGCAGCAGATACGCAGTATTTT. It translates to CASSTRAADTQYF. The J gene is TRBJ2-3, the V gene TRBV6-1; D not resolved. The CDR3 length is 13 residues. Germline V gene sequence: CDR1 MNHNS, CDR2 SASEGT. V was shortened by 5 bases and J by 4 bases, with 10 bases between the two germline ends.

Concerning this clonotype itself: A much larger clone lies a single base off, so this may be a read error. The chain couples TRBV11-2 to TRBJ2-5, with D unresolved. CDR3 length: 12 amino acids. From germline, CDR1 is SGHAT and CDR2 FQNNGV. CDR3 region: CVSSLSVETQYF. The CDR3 region has the DNA TGTGTCAGCAGCTTGAGCGTAGAGACCCAGTACTTC.

The chain carries TRBV11-1 and TRBJ2-7; TRBD2 is a possible D gene (5 bases). The germline gives CDR1 SGHAT, CDR2 FQDESV (reference sequence). The CDR3 has 14 residues. V lost 2 bases and J lost 3, with 11 bases in between. CDR3 loop: CASSLREGNYEQYF. The CDR3 DNA is TGTGCCAGCAGCTTACGGGAAGGAAACTACGAGCAGTACTTC.

The V and J genes are TRBV4-1 and TRBJ1-6; D unclear. V dropped 0 bases and J dropped 8 bases, with 17 bases sitting between them. In germline, CDR1 is MGHRA, CDR2 YSYEKL. The CDR3 has 17 amino acids. The CDR3 DNA reads TGCGCCAGCAGCCAAGATCCGGCGTCAGGACCCCATTCACCCCTCCACTTT. Its translation: CASSQDPASGPHSPLHF.

Details on this clonotype: Because the CDR3 is missing its conserved closing phenylalanine or tryptophan, this is likely a read error. The DNA is left out, because the CDR3 cannot be placed on it with certainty; the CDR3 is given as TCRdb lists it. This chain uses TRBV6-1 with TRBJ2-1. The CDR3 region is 12 residues in length, termini included. The germline V gene encodes CDR1 MNHNS and CDR2 SASEGT. This CDR3 reads CASSVYYNELFL.

This clonotype appeared once. A junction boundary mismatches the germline segment, possibly from a read error. The rearrangement uses TRBV11-2 and TRBJ2-1, with a possible D match to TRBD1 (6 bases). Germline loops: CDR1 SGHAT, CDR2 FQNNGV. The CDR3 totals 14 residues. CDR3 nucleotide sequence: TGTGACAGCAGCTACAGGGCAGCGTACAATGAGCAGTTCTTC. Translation: CDSSYRAAYNEQFF.

V gene TRBV4-3 combines with J gene TRBJ2-6, with D perhaps TRBD1 (6 bases). Trimming left V 3 bases short and J 2 bases short, with 8 bases between. There are 15 residues in the CDR3. The germline V gene encodes CDR1 LGHNA and CDR2 YSLEER. The CDR3 region is CASSQGTPGANVLTF. The DNA for the CDR3 is TGCGCCAGCAGCCAGGGGACACCTGGGGCCAACGTCCTGACTTTC.

V is TRBV6-5 and J is TRBJ2-1, with TRBD1 matching over 8 bases. CDR1 is MNHEY and CDR2 is SVGAGI in the germline V gene. This CDR3 contains 15 residues. J lost 4 bases, V lost 10 bases, and 12 bases had no gene match. The CDR3 DNA is TGTGCCAACAGGCTGACAGGGGTCCTTTACAATGAGCAGTTCTTC. Amino acids: CANRLTGVLYNEQFF.

This clonotype was picked up many times. The rearrangement uses TRBV11-2 and TRBJ2-3; 8 bases agree with TRBD1. The CDR3 runs 15 residues. From germline, CDR1 is SGHAT and CDR2 FQNNGV. V gave up 0 bases and J gave up 1 base; unmatched junction bases: 0. CDR3 residues: CASSLETGGTDTQYF. The CDR3 region has the DNA TGTGCCAGCAGCTTAGAGACAGGGGGCACAGATACGCAGTATTTT.

The V and J genes are TRBV6-1 and TRBJ2-7, with D uncertain. V lost 7 bases and J 7 bases, leaving 11 bases between the germline ends. Germline-derived CDR1 and CDR2 are MNHNS and SASEGT. This CDR3 comprises 11 residues. Here the CDR3 DNA reads TGTGCCAGCATAGACCTACCGGAGCAGTACTTC. This sequence encodes CASIDLPEQYF.

The sample holds one count of this clonotype. The CDR3 here is CASSQVTALYNEQFF. DNA for the CDR3: TGCGCCAGCAGCCAAGTAACAGCCCTCTACAATGAGCAGTTCTTC. The chain recombines TRBV4-3 with TRBJ2-1; D is unclear. Germline assignment: CDR1 LGHNA and CDR2 YSLEER. The length of the CDR3 is 15 residues. The V and J ends lost 1 base and 3 bases respectively, with 10 bases between them.

This clonotype was seen only a few times. V is TRBV12-3 or TRBV12-4 and J is TRBJ1-2; TRBD1 aligns across 8 bases. The CDR3 length is 14 residues. Trimming at V came to 5 bases and at J to 8 bases, leaving 10 bases not matched to a gene. The CDR3 DNA reads as TGTGCCAGCAGTGATGAACAGGGGGTCGGAGGCTACACCTTC. Its protein product is CASSDEQGVGGYTF.

Note on this clonotype: At one boundary the junction diverges from the germline segment, which might be a read error. The V call is TRBV6-1, the J call TRBJ2-1; D uncertain. The CDR3 covers 13 residues. The germline gives CDR1 MNHNS, CDR2 SASEGT. CDR3 region: CASSIGTYNEQFF. CDR3 sequence (DNA): TGTGCCAGCAGTATTGGAACATACAATGAACAGTTCTTC.

The CDR3 bases are TGTGCCAGCAGTTACTCGGAAGGGCACGGATACTACGAGCAGTACTTC. Residues: CASSYSEGHGYYEQYF. V is TRBV6-5 and J is TRBJ2-7; D is unresolved. The CDR3 length is 16 residues. V was pared by 0 bases and J by 3 bases, with 15 bases between. Germline V gene lookup returns CDR1 MNHEY and CDR2 SVGAGI.

The V and J genes are TRBV4-1 and TRBJ2-7, with TRBD2 matching 11 bases. Germline V gene lookup returns CDR1 MGHRA and CDR2 YSYEKL. The CDR3 totals 15 residues. The junction had 3 bases not matched to a gene; V was cut back by 4 bases and J by 1 base. CDR3 nucleotides: TGCGCCAGCAGCCGACGACTAGCGGGGTCCTACGAGCAGTACTTC. It is translated as CASSRRLAGSYEQYF.

In the case of this clonotype: This could be a read error, since a much larger clone is one nucleotide away. The chain employs TRBV11-2 and TRBJ2-3; D perhaps matches TRBD2 (6 bases). The CDR3 spans 13 residues. Germline V lookup: CDR1 SGHAT, CDR2 FQNNGV. The CDR3 sequence: CAGSLASVDTQYF. The CDR3 DNA reads as TGTGCCGGCAGCTTAGCTAGCGTGGATACGCAGTATTTT.

The chain's CDR3 is CASSPVGQGLYEQYF. The CDR3 nucleotides read TGTGCCAGCAGCCCCGTCGGGCAGGGGCTCTACGAGCAGTACTTC. J is TRBJ2-7 and V is TRBV7-9; TRBD1 is a possible D gene (6 bases). The V gene lost 5 bases and the J gene lost 3 bases, with 17 bases spanning the gap. Germline CDR1 is SEHNR and CDR2 is FQNEAQ (reference sequence). The CDR3 totals 15 residues.

This clonotype occurred many times. This chain links TRBV29-1 with TRBJ1-2; perhaps TRBD1 as D (6 bases). Germline values: CDR1 SQVTM, CDR2 ANQGSEA. Trimming cost V 4 bases and J 5 bases, with 11 bases left between them. The CDR3 sequence is 12 residues long. DNA for the CDR3: TGCAGCGTTGTAGGACAGTGGTATGGCTACACCTTC. Protein sequence: CSVVGQWYGYTF.

The chain recombines TRBV5-4 with TRBJ1-1; TRBD1 is a possible D gene (5 bases). Germline CDR1 and CDR2: SGHNT and YYREEE (reference sequence). Trimming left V 5 bases short and J 0 bases short, with 8 bases between. CDR3 length: 13 residues. The CDR3 region is CASRGALNTEAFF. Here the CDR3 DNA reads TGTGCCAGCAGAGGGGCCTTGAACACTGAAGCTTTCTTT.